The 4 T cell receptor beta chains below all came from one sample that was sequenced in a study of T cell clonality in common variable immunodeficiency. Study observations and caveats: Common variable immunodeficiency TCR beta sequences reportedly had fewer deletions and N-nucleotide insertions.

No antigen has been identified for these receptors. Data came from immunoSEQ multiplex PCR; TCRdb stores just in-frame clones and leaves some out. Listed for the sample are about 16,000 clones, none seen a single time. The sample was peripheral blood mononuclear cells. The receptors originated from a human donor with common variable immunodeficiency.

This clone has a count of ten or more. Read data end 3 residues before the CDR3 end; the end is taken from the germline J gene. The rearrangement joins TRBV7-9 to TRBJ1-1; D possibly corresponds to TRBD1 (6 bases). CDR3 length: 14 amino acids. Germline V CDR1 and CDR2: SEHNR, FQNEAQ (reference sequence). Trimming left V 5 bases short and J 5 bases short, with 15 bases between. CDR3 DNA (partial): TGTGCCAGCAGCGACCTACAGGGACCTACTGAA. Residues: CASSDLQGPTE. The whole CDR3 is CASSDLQGPTEAFF.

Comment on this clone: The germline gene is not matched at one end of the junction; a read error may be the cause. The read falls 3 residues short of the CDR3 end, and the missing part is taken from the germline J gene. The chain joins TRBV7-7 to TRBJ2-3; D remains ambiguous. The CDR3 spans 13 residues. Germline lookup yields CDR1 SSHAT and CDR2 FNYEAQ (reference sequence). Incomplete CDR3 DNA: TGTGCTAGCAGCTTAGACCGGACAGATACG. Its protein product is CASSLDRTDT. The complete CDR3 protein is CASSLDRTDTQYF.

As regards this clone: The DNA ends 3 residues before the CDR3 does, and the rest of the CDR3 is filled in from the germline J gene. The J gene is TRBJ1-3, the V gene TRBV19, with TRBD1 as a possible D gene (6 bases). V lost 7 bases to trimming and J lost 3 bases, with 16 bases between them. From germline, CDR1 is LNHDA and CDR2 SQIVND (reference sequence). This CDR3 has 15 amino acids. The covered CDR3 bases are TGTGCCAGTAACGCAGGGGCCCACCGTGGAAACACC. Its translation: CASNAGAHRGNT. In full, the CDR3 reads CASNAGAHRGNTIYF. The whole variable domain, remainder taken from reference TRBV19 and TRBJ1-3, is DGGITQSPKYLFRKEGQNVTLSCEQNLNHDAMYWYRQDPGQGLRLIYYSQIVNDFQKGDIAEGYSVSREKKESFPLTVTSAQKNPTAFYLCASNAGAHRGNTIYFGEGSWLTVV.

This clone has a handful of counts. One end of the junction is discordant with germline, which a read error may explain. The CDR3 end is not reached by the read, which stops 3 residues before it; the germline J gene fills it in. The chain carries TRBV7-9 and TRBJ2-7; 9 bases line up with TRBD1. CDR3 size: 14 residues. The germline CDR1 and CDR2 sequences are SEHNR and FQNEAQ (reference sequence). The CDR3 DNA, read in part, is TGTTCCAGCAGCGATGACAGGGGGGGCTACGAG. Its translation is CSSSDDRGGYE. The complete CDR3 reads CSSSDDRGGYEQYF.